Below are 17 T cell receptor beta chains sequenced from a single sample in a study of T cell changes during pregnancy in multiple sclerosis. The method was immunoSEQ multiplex PCR; TCRdb's version includes in-frame clones alone and lacks a portion of them. The sample holds 50,000 to 60,000 clones, about nine tenths seen once. Here the sequenced sample was peripheral blood, taken after pregnancy. Receptors originate from a female donor with multiple sclerosis, enrolled in a pregnancy study.

This chain links TRBV30 with TRBJ1-2, with a tentative D call TRBD1 (5 bases). Germline V gene lookup returns CDR1 GTSNPN and CDR2 SVGIG (reference sequence). Trimming cost V 1 base and J 3 bases, with 21 bases left between them. There are 17 residues in the CDR3. The CDR3 nucleotides read TGTGCCTGGAGTGGGTGGGGGGACCATACATGGGACTATGGCTACACCTTC. Translated, it gives CAWSGWGDHTWDYGYTF.

The gene calls are TRBV7-2 and TRBJ1-3, with unresolved D. Between the trimmed V and J ends, which lost 3 bases and 5 bases, there was a span of 11 bases. CDR3 length: 14 residues. Germline-derived CDR1 and CDR2 are SGHTA and FQGNSA. CDR3 in amino acids: CASSFHGGRNTIYF. The CDR3 nucleotides are TGTGCCAGCAGCTTTCACGGAGGAAGAAACACCATATATTTT.

CDR3 bases: TGTGCCAGCAGCTTACAGTTCGTGCGGGGAGCCTACGAGCAGTACTTC. Translating gives CASSLQFVRGAYEQYF. The chain employs TRBV11-2 and TRBJ2-7; D is possibly TRBD2 (6 bases). This CDR3 is 16 amino acids long. With 2 bases removed from V and 2 bases from J, the gap between germline ends came to 16 bases. Germline values: CDR1 SGHAT, CDR2 FQNNGV. The entire variable domain, with the rest obtained from reference TRBV11-2 and TRBJ2-7, is as follows: EAGVAQSPRYKIIEKRQSVAFWCNPISGHATLYWYQQILGQGPKLLIQFQNNGVVDDSQLPKDRFSAERLKGVDSTLKIQPAKLEDSAVYLCASSLQFVRGAYEQYFGPGTRLTVT.

The J gene is TRBJ2-3, the V gene TRBV9, with 11 positions matching TRBD1. Looked up from germline, CDR1 is SGDLS and CDR2 is YYNGEE. CDR3 length: 17 amino acids. With V trimmed by 4 bases and J by 2 bases, 9 bases remained unmatched. CDR3 coding DNA: TGTGCCAGCAGCTCATACGGGACAGGGGGGCTCACAGATACGCAGTATTTT. Protein product: CASSSYGTGGLTDTQYF.

This rearrangement joins TRBV10-3 to TRBJ2-1, with 8 bases matching TRBD2. The CDR3 runs 16 residues. Germline V CDR1 and CDR2: ENHRY, SYGVKD. The J segment lost 3 bases and the V segment lost 10 bases, leaving 14 bases of the junction unmatched. The CDR3: CATTPSGRKLYNEQFF. The CDR3 coding sequence is TGTGCCACCACACCTAGCGGGCGAAAACTCTACAATGAGCAGTTCTTC.

This clone was seen only once. The gene calls are TRBV7-9 and TRBJ1-2; a possible D gene is TRBD1 (5 bases). The CDR3 length is 14 residues. Germline CDR1 reads SEHNR; CDR2 reads FQNEAQ (reference sequence). V gave up 6 bases and J gave up 3 bases, with 14 bases separating them. The CDR3 sequence is CASRPDSVYYGYTF. The CDR3 nucleotides read TGTGCCAGCAGGCCTGACAGCGTCTACTATGGCTACACCTTC.

The chain uses TRBV27 and TRBJ2-1, with TRBD2 identical over 7 bases. This CDR3 is built from 14 residues. With V trimmed by 2 bases and J by 4 bases, 2 bases remained unmatched. Germline CDR1 reads MNHEY; CDR2 reads SMNVEV (reference sequence). CDR3 coding DNA: TGTGCCAGCAGTTTAATGGGAGGGTACAATGAGCAGTTCTTC. Translated: CASSLMGGYNEQFF.

Only a few counts were recorded for this clone. The chain's CDR3 is CATSREDRGLGDQHF. The DNA of the CDR3 is TGTGCCACCAGCAGGGAGGACAGGGGCCTAGGGGACCAGCATTTT. This sequence joins TRBV15 and TRBJ1-5; 9 bases agree with TRBD1. CDR1 and CDR2 (germline): LNHNV, YYDKDF (reference sequence). CDR3 size: 15 residues. V lost 3 bases to trimming and J lost 12 bases; unmatched junction nucleotides: 12.

The J gene is TRBJ1-1, the V gene TRBV16; D gene ambiguous. Per germline, CDR1 KGHSY and CDR2 FQNENV. The CDR3 contains 15 residues. V lost 3 bases and J 4 bases, leaving 15 bases between the germline ends. CDR3 sequence reads: CASSQGDALGTEAFF. The DNA for the CDR3 is TGTGCCAGCAGCCAGGGAGATGCGCTAGGCACTGAAGCTTTCTTT.

The CDR3 region is CASSLDPGNEQFF. CDR3 nucleotide sequence: TGCGCCAGCAGCTTGGACCCGGGGAATGAGCAGTTCTTC. J is TRBJ2-1 and V is TRBV5-1; D is possibly TRBD2 (5 bases). The CDR3 is made up of 13 amino acids. The V end lost 0 bases, the J end lost 7 bases, and 8 bases lay between the germline ends. Germline lookup yields CDR1 SGHRS and CDR2 YFSETQ.

J is TRBJ2-1 and V is TRBV15; possible D gene TRBD1, 5 bases. The CDR3 runs 12 residues. The germline CDR1 and CDR2 sequences are LNHNV and YYDKDF (reference sequence). V lost 0 bases and J lost 9, with 6 bases in between. CDR3: CATSRDQGEQFF. CDR3 sequence (DNA): TGTGCCACCAGCAGAGATCAGGGTGAGCAGTTCTTC.

This chain uses TRBV5-1 with TRBJ2-1, with 8 bases identical to TRBD2. CDR1 and CDR2 from the germline V gene are SGHRS and YFSETQ. The junction had 9 bases not matched to a gene; V was cut back by 0 bases and J by 4 bases. This CDR3 region has 17 residues. CDR3 sequence (DNA): TGCGCCAGCAGCTTGGCCGGCGGGGGGCGATTTTACAATGAGCAGTTCTTC. Its protein product is CASSLAGGGRFYNEQFF.

The chain recombines TRBV20-1 with TRBJ1-1; D unclear. The CDR3 sequence is 10 residues long. Trimming cost V 5 bases and J 11 bases, with 12 bases left between them. Germline V CDR1 and CDR2: DFQATT, SNEGSKA (reference sequence). The CDR3 DNA reads TGCAGTGCTCGTGCCTACGTCGCTTTCTTT. Its protein is CSARAYVAFF.

V and J are TRBV2 and TRBJ2-2, with TRBD2 identical over 7 bases. Trimming at V came to 1 base and at J to 3 bases, leaving 8 bases not matched to a gene. Germline CDR1 SNHLY, CDR2 FYNNEI. The CDR3 spans 17 residues. The chain's CDR3 is CASSEDVAGEDTGELFF. DNA for the CDR3: TGTGCCAGCAGTGAAGACGTAGCGGGTGAAGACACCGGGGAGCTGTTTTTT.

The rearrangement joins TRBV6-6 to TRBJ1-3; D is uncertain. Germline CDR1 MNHNY, CDR2 SVGAGI (reference sequence). V lost 2 bases to trimming and J lost 4 bases, with 9 bases between them. The CDR3 covers 14 residues. As DNA, the CDR3 is TGTGCCAGCAGTTACGGCGGAAGCGGAAACACCATATATTTT. It is translated as CASSYGGSGNTIYF.

The V call is TRBV5-4, the J call TRBJ2-5; 13 positions agree with TRBD2. The CDR3 contains 16 residues. In germline, CDR1 is SGHNT, CDR2 YYREEE (reference sequence). V dropped 0 bases and J dropped 10; count of bases not matched to a gene: 9. CDR3 in amino acids: CASSLVTSGGEGIQYF. The CDR3 DNA reads TGTGCCAGCAGCTTGGTCACTAGCGGGGGGGAAGGTATCCAGTACTTC.

The CDR3 DNA reads TGTGCCAGTCATCGAACAGGCATCTATGGCTACACCTTC. Encoded protein: CASHRTGIYGYTF. This sequence joins TRBV5-4 and TRBJ1-2, with a tentative D call TRBD1 (5 bases). CDR3 length: 13 amino acids. V was clipped by 8 bases and J by 4 bases, with 15 bases between them. Germline V gene data show CDR1 as SGHNT and CDR2 as YYREEE (reference sequence).